This T cell receptor beta chain was captured by sequencing in a study of T cells in Graves' hyperthyroidism and ophthalmopathy. As to this clonotype: Its antigen is not known. Germline is not matched at one junction end, which may reflect a read error.

Recently diagnosed hyperthyroidism of less than 2 months' duration affected patients aged 18 to 65. Patients with uncontrolled infections, other autoimmune diseases, pregnancy or lactation were excluded. Study findings and constraints: Ophthalmopathy and stable hyperthyroidism were separated by a 13 V-J model.

Regions amplified from RNA transcripts were the TCR beta CDR3 regions. HTBI primers were used for first-round RT-PCR of the TCR CDR3. TCRdb fed the multiplex PCR reads into MiXCR, producing one record per CDR3 protein. This table has around 720,000 distinct CDR3 sequences, approximately 40% appearing once. The receptor's source is a woman between 35 and 50 years old with Graves' hyperthyroidism. Sequenced material: blood.

CDR3 loop: CASSLGVGTGYEQYF. DNA of the CDR3: TGTGCCAGCAGCTTGGGAGTTGGCACGGGGTACGAGCAGTACTTC. This chain connects TRBV5-1 to TRBJ2-7, with D tentatively TRBD2 (5 bases). CDR1 and CDR2 from the germline V gene are SGHRS and YFSETQ. This CDR3 region has 15 residues.